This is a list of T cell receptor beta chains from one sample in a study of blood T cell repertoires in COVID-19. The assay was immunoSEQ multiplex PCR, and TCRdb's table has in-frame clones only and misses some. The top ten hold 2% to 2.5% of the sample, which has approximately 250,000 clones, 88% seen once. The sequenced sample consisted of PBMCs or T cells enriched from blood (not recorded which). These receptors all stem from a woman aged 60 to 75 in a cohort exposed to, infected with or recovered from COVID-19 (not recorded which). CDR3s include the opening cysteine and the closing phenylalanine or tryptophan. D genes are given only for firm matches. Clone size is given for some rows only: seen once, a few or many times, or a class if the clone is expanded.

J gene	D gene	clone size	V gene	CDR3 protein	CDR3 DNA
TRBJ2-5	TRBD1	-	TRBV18	CASSPPTPGTAMNF	TGTGCCAGCTCACCACCCACGCCGGGGACAGCGATGAACTTC
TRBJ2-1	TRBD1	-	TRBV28	CASSLLRQGAYNEQFF	TGTGCCAGCAGTTTACTCCGACAGGGGGCGTACAATGAGCAGTTCTTC
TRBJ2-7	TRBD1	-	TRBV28	CASSRGQGREQYF	TGTGCCAGCAGTCGGGGACAGGGAAGGGAGCAGTACTTC
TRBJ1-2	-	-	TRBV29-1	CSDEGDASSYGYTF	TGCAGCGATGAGGGCGACGCGAGTAGCTATGGCTACACCTTC
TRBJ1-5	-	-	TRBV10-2	CASSEWAGSNQPQHF	TGCGCCAGCAGTGAGTGGGCAGGGAGCAATCAGCCCCAGCATTTT
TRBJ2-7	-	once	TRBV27	CASSFRNLYEQYF	TGTGCCAGCAGTTTTAGAAACCTCTACGAGCAGTACTTC
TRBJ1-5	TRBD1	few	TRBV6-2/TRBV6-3	CASSAGTGARNQPQHF	TGTGCCAGCAGCGCCGGGACAGGGGCGCGTAACCAGCCCCAGCATTTT
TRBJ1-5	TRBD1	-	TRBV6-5	CASSYTTGADQPQHF	TGTGCCAGCAGTTACACCACAGGGGCGGATCAGCCCCAGCATTTT
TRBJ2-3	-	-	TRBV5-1	CASSVSGTSTDTQYF	TGCGCCAGCAGCGTATCCGGGACTAGCACAGATACGCAGTATTTT
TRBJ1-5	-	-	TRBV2	CASRENSNQPQHF	TGTGCCAGCAGGGAGAATAGCAATCAGCCCCAGCATTTT
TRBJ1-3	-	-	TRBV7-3	CASSLEGGSGNTIYF	TGTGCCAGCAGCTTAGAGGGAGGCTCTGGAAACACCATATATTTT
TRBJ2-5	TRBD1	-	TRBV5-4	CASRRDRGAQETQYF	TGTGCCAGCAGGCGGGACAGGGGCGCACAAGAGACCCAGTACTTC
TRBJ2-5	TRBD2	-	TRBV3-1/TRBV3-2	CASSLAGGPETQYF	TGTGCCAGCAGCCTAGCGGGAGGGCCGGAGACCCAGTACTTC
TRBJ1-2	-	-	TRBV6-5	CASSYSGRPNYGYTF	TGTGCCAGCAGTTACTCGGGCAGGCCTAACTATGGCTACACCTTC
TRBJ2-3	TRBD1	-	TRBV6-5	CASKVTGSGDTQYF	TGTGCCAGCAAAGTGACAGGGTCAGGAGATACGCAGTATTTT
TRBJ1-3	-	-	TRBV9	CASSPFRQTSSGNTIYF	TGTGCCAGCAGCCCCTTTAGACAAACCTCCTCTGGAAACACCATATATTTT
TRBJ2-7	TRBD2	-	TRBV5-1	CASSRSGDYEQYF	TGCGCCAGCAGCCGGAGCGGGGACTACGAGCAGTACTTC
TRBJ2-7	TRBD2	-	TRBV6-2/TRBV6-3	CASSYLSGSWNEQYF	TGTGCCAGCAGTTATCTTAGCGGGAGTTGGAACGAGCAGTACTTC
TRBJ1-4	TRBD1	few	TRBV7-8	CASSDGQGREKLFF	TGTGCCAGCAGCGATGGACAGGGGAGAGAAAAACTGTTTTTT
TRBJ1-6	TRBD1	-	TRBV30	CAWTQKTGVPSPLHF	TGTGCCTGGACCCAAAAGACAGGGGTTCCTTCACCCCTCCACTTT
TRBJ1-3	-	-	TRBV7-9	CASSLKGPGNTIYF	TGTGCCAGCAGCTTGAAGGGGCCTGGAAACACCATATATTTT
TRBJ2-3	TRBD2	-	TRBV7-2	CASSLRSSGSTDTQYF	TGTGCCAGCAGCTTAAGGTCTAGCGGAAGCACAGATACGCAGTATTTT
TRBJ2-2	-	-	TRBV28	CATLDRANTGELFF	TGTGCCACCTTGGACAGAGCGAACACCGGGGAGCTGTTTTTT
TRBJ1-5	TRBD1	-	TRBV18	CASSSDRGGQPQHF	TGTGCCAGCTCATCCGACAGGGGCGGACAGCCCCAGCATTTT
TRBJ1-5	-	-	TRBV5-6	CASSLYAGGNQPQHF	TGTGCCAGCAGCTTGTATGCAGGGGGCAATCAGCCCCAGCATTTT
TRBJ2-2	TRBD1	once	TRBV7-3	CASSPTGTGAGELFF	TGTGCCAGCAGCCCGACCGGGACAGGGGCCGGGGAGCTGTTTTTT
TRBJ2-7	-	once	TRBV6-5	CASRMGQGSSYEQYF	TGTGCCAGCAGGATGGGGCAGGGTAGCTCCTACGAGCAGTACTTC
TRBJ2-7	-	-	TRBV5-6	CASSFGGGRDEQYF	TGTGCCAGCAGCTTTGGGGGCGGAAGGGACGAGCAGTACTTC
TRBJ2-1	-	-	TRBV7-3	CASSPGRHEQFF	TGTGCCAGCAGCCCAGGTCGACATGAGCAGTTCTTC
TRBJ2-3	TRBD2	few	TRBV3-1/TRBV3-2	CASSYSGSTDTQYF	TGTGCCAGCAGCTATAGCGGGAGCACAGATACGCAGTATTTT
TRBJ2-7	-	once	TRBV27	CASSPQGQRYYEQYF	TGTGCCAGCAGTCCCCAGGGACAAAGGTACTACGAGCAGTACTTC
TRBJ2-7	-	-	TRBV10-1	CASSEGRTYEQYF	TGCGCCAGCAGTGAGGGCAGAACCTACGAGCAGTACTTC
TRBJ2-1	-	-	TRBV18	CASSPGRGPGEQFF	TGTGCCAGCTCACCGGGCCGCGGGCCTGGGGAGCAGTTCTTC
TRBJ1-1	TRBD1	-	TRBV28	CASSRIKGANTEAFF	TGTGCCAGCAGTCGAATTAAGGGGGCCAACACTGAAGCTTTCTTT
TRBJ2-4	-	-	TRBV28	CASSPGGGTNIQYF	TGTGCCAGCAGTCCCGGTGGGGGGACAAACATTCAGTACTTC
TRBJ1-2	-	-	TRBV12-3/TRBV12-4	CASSPGAGGYTF	TGTGCCAGCAGTCCCGGAGCGGGTGGCTACACCTTC
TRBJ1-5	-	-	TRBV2	CASRRTSNQPQHF	TGTGCCAGCCGAAGGACAAGCAATCAGCCCCAGCATTTT
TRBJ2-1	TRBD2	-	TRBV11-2	CASSSPGTSGTYNEQFF	TGTGCCAGCAGCTCGCCCGGGACTAGCGGGACCTACAATGAGCAGTTCTTC
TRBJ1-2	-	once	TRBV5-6	CASSLTGFGGYTF	TGTGCCAGCAGCTTGACAGGTTTTGGAGGCTACACCTTC
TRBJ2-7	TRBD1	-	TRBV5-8	CASSSWDRGRYEQYF	TGTGCCAGCAGCTCCTGGGACAGGGGAAGATACGAGCAGTACTTC
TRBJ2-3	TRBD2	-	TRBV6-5	CASSFVAGGDTQYF	TGTGCCAGCAGTTTTGTAGCGGGAGGTGATACGCAGTATTTT
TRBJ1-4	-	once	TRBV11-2	CATGVGAESEKLFF	TGTGCCACCGGGGTGGGGGCGGAGAGTGAAAAACTGTTTTTT
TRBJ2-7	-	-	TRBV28	CASSLPTNRVRSHQYF	TGTGCCAGCAGTTTACCGACGAACAGGGTTCGGAGTCACCAGTACTTC
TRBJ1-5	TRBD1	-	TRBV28	CASSRGTGIQPQHF	TGTGCCAGCAGTCGCGGGACAGGGATACAGCCCCAGCATTTT
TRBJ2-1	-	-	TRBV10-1	CASSEDRNYNEQFF	TGCGCCAGCAGTGAGGACAGAAATTACAATGAGCAGTTCTTC
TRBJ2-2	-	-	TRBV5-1	CASSQQGSPGELFF	TGCGCCAGCAGCCAACAGGGAAGTCCCGGGGAGCTGTTTTTT
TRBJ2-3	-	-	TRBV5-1	CASSLARTASTDTQYF	TGCGCCAGCAGCTTGGCTAGGACAGCGAGCACAGATACGCAGTATTTT
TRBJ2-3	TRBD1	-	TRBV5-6	CASSLGPPGQGIADTQYF	TGTGCCAGCAGCTTGGGGCCTCCGGGACAGGGGATTGCAGATACGCAGTATTTT
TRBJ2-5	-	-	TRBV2	CASRGIQETQYF	TGTGCCAGTAGGGGGATTCAAGAGACCCAGTACTTC
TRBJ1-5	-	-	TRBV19	CASSFPGLSNQPQHF	TGTGCCAGTAGTTTCCCAGGACTTAGCAATCAGCCCCAGCATTTT
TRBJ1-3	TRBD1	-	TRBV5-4	CASSFQGANTIYF	TGTGCCAGCAGCTTCCAGGGGGCGAACACCATATATTTT